The T cell receptor (beta chain) under discussion was sequenced for a study of shared clonotypes between healthy human individuals. Measured with immunoSEQ multiplex PCR; TCRdb has only the in-frame clones, and not every one. The repertoire holds some 2 million clones, about 95% seen once, with 0.1% to 0.15% in the top ten. Sequencing used naive CD4+ T cells sorted from blood. The subset denotes: CD45RA+ positively selected. This clonotype was obtained from a young man in good health.

CDR3 amino acids: CASSLGYGTDPYGYTF. The CDR3 coding sequence is TGTGCCAGCAGCTTAGGCTATGGGACAGACCCCTATGGCTACACCTTC. The chain carries TRBV13 and TRBJ1-2; TRBD1 matches 7 bases. The CDR3 is 16 amino acids. The V gene end was trimmed by 0 bases and the J gene end by 4 bases; junction bases not matched to a gene: 8. CDR1 PRHDT and CDR2 FYEKMQ come from the germline V gene (reference sequence).